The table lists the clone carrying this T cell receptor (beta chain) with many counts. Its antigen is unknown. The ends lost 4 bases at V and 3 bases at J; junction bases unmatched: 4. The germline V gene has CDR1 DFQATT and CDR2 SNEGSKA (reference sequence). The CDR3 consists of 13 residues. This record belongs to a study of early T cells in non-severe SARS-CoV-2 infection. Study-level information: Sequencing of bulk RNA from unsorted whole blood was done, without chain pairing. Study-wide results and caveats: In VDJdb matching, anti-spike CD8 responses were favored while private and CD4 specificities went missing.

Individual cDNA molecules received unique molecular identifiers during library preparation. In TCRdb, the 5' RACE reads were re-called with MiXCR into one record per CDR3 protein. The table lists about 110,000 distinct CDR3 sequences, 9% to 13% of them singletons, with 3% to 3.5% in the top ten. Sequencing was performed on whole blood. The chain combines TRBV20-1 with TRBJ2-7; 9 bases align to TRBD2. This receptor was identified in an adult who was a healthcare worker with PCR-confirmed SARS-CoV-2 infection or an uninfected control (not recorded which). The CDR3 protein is CSATSGKGYEQYF. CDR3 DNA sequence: TGCAGTGCTACTAGCGGGAAGGGCTACGAGCAGTACTTC.